Below are 23 T cell receptor beta chains sequenced from a single sample in a study of blood T cell repertoires in COVID-19. Here immunoSEQ multiplex PCR was the method, and the copy in TCRdb shows in-frame clones only, minus some. Seen here are approximately 140,000 clones, roughly 76% observed once, and the top ten hold roughly 13%. Sequenced: peripheral blood. The origin of the receptors is a man older than 75 with acute or convalescent COVID-19.

The chain has TRBV14 and TRBJ2-3; D is possibly TRBD1 (6 bases). This CDR3 has 15 amino acids. Trimming pared 0 bases from V and 3 bases from J, leaving 10 bases between. Looked up from germline, CDR1 is SGHDN and CDR2 is FVKESK. The CDR3 DNA is TGTGCCAGCAGCCAAGAGCACAGGGAGACAGATACGCAGTATTTT. Encoded protein: CASSQEHRETDTQYF.

J is TRBJ1-6 and V is TRBV28, with unresolved D. The CDR3 sequence is 11 residues long. Trimming left V 6 bases short and J 10 bases short, with 7 bases between. Germline V gives CDR1 MDHEN, CDR2 SYDVKM. This chain's CDR3 is CASRQNSPLHF. The DNA for the CDR3 is TGTGCCAGCAGACAAAACTCACCCCTCCACTTT. Combining the CDR3 with reference TRBV28 and TRBJ1-6 gives the whole variable domain DVKVTQSSRYLVKRTGEKVFLECVQDMDHENMFWYRQDPGLGLRLIYFSYDVKMKEKGDIPEGYSVSREKKERFSLILESASTNQTSMYLCASRQNSPLHFGNGTRLTVT.

The chain combines TRBV6-6 with TRBJ2-3; 11 nucleotides align to TRBD2. CDR1 and CDR2 (germline): MNHNY, SVGAGI (reference sequence). With V trimmed by 6 bases and J by 0 bases, 8 bases remained unmatched. The CDR3 is 17 amino acids. The CDR3 is CASRRQLAGVSTDTQYF. The CDR3 DNA follows: TGTGCCAGCAGACGACAACTAGCGGGGGTGAGCACAGATACGCAGTATTTT.

The chain couples TRBV12-3 or TRBV12-4 to TRBJ2-7; D is uncertain. V dropped 6 bases and J dropped 3 bases, with 12 bases sitting between them. The CDR3 sequence is 13 residues long. The CDR3 sequence: CASSPPQFYEQYF. CDR3 DNA sequence: TGTGCCAGCAGCCCGCCCCAGTTCTACGAGCAGTACTTC.

The chain employs TRBV7-2 and TRBJ1-2; 8 bases line up with TRBD1. The length of the CDR3 is 14 residues. J gave up 3 bases and V 4 bases, and 4 bases lay outside the gene matches. The germline CDR1 and CDR2 sequences are SGHTA and FQGNSA. CDR3 region: CASSSRGRDYGYTF. The DNA for the CDR3 is TGTGCCAGCAGCTCCAGGGGGCGAGACTATGGCTACACCTTC.

V gene TRBV5-4 combines with J gene TRBJ1-1; D perhaps matches TRBD1 (5 bases). CDR3 length: 14 amino acids. V was shortened by 3 bases and J by 1 base, with 10 bases between the two germline ends. Germline values: CDR1 SGHNT, CDR2 YYREEE (reference sequence). The CDR3 region has the DNA TGTGCCAGCAGCTGGGGCACCCGGAACACTGAAGCTTTCTTT. This codes for CASSWGTRNTEAFF.

This chain uses TRBV15 with TRBJ1-1; perhaps TRBD1 as D (5 bases). Germline loops: CDR1 LNHNV, CDR2 YYDKDF (reference sequence). The CDR3 extends over 16 amino acids. V lost 0 bases and J 0 bases, leaving 11 bases between the germline ends. CDR3 sequence: CATSRDRVNMNTEAFF. The CDR3 region has the DNA TGTGCCACCAGCAGAGACAGGGTAAATATGAACACTGAAGCTTTCTTT.

The chain combines TRBV28 with TRBJ2-3; 12 bases line up with TRBD2. The CDR3 covers 16 residues. V shed 6 bases and J 5 bases; nucleotides not matched to a gene: 9. Germline loops: CDR1 MDHEN, CDR2 SYDVKM. CDR3 coding DNA: TGTGCCAGCAGCCCTAGCGGGGGGGGCCTGGGAGATACGCAGTATTTT. Its protein product is CASSPSGGGLGDTQYF.

The table lists this clone with a count of one. J is TRBJ1-2 and V is TRBV13; 9 bases are a match to TRBD1. Germline CDR1 is PRHDT and CDR2 is FYEKMQ (reference sequence). The CDR3 length is 14 residues. Trimming removed 5 bases from V and 2 bases from J; junction bases left unmatched: 3. The CDR3 nucleotides are TGTGCCAGCAGCGAGGGGACAGGGAACTATGGCTACACCTTC. Translation gives CASSEGTGNYGYTF.

The DNA of the CDR3 is TGTGCCAGCAGCTCCCGGGGTACTGGAAACACCATATATTTT. Amino acid sequence: CASSSRGTGNTIYF. V and J are TRBV7-2 and TRBJ1-3; D is ambiguous. Germline CDR1 reads SGHTA; CDR2 reads FQGNSA. Trimming shortened V by 4 bases and J by 2 bases, and 9 bases separated the two germline ends. The CDR3 is 14 amino acids.

The chain couples TRBV4-3 to TRBJ2-5; TRBD1 might be the D (6 bases). The CDR3 totals 21 residues. With 2 bases removed from V and 4 bases from J, the gap between germline ends came to 32 bases. Germline V lookup: CDR1 LGHNA, CDR2 YSLEER. The DNA of the CDR3 is TGCGCCAGCAGCCAATCATACGATAAGTTTCGGGACACAAGGTTGGGAGAGACCCAGTACTTC. Its translation is CASSQSYDKFRDTRLGETQYF.

The chain links TRBV7-2 to TRBJ2-5; tentative D call: TRBD2 (6 bases). This CDR3 spans 13 amino acids. CDR1 is SGHTA and CDR2 is FQGNSA in the germline V gene. V shed 3 bases and J shed 5 bases, with 10 bases lying between them. As DNA, the CDR3 is TGTGCCAGCAGCTTCGGGGGTTGGGAGACCCAGTACTTC. Translated, it gives CASSFGGWETQYF. The whole variable domain, filled in from reference TRBV7-2 and TRBJ2-5, reads GAGVSQSPSNKVTEKGKDVELRCDPISGHTALYWYRQSLGQGLEFLIYFQGNSAPDKSGLPSDRFSAERTGGSVSTLTIQRTQQEDSAVYLCASSFGGWETQYFGPGTRLLVL.

The gene calls are TRBV19 and TRBJ2-7, with TRBD1 matching over 9 bases. J was trimmed by 5 bases and V by 6 bases; bases with no gene match: 11. Germline V lookup: CDR1 LNHDA, CDR2 SQIVND (reference sequence). The CDR3 totals 15 residues. The CDR3: CASRFSGDRDHEQYF. In DNA, the CDR3 is TGTGCCAGTAGATTCTCGGGGGACAGGGACCACGAGCAGTACTTC.

V usage is TRBV4-1 and J usage is TRBJ1-5, with 7 bases fitting TRBD1. Trimming cost V 3 bases and J 5 bases; bases outside gene matches: 7. The CDR3 runs to 15 residues. Germline lookup yields CDR1 MGHRA and CDR2 YSYEKL. CDR3 sequence (DNA): TGCGCCAGCAGCCATAACCTCAGGGGGTATCAGCCCCAGCATTTT. As protein: CASSHNLRGYQPQHF.

This chain connects TRBV29-1 to TRBJ1-2; D call uncertain. This CDR3 is 10 amino acids long. V lost 3 bases to trimming and J lost 7 bases, with 6 bases between them. The germline V gene encodes CDR1 SQVTM and CDR2 ANQGSEA. Here the CDR3 reads CSVEEGGYTF. DNA of the CDR3: TGCAGCGTTGAGGAGGGTGGCTACACCTTC.

This chain joins TRBV7-3 and TRBJ2-2; 7 bases align to TRBD1. Germline trimming cut 2 bases from V and 5 bases from J; bases unmatched to any gene: 5. The CDR3 is 15 amino acids. Looked up from germline, CDR1 is SGHTA and CDR2 is FQGTGA. The CDR3 is CASSLGAGGTGELFF. CDR3 bases: TGTGCCAGCAGCTTAGGGGCAGGGGGTACCGGGGAGCTGTTTTTT. Using reference TRBV7-3 and TRBJ2-2 for the parts outside the CDR3, the full variable domain is GAGVSQTPSNKVTEKGKYVELRCDPISGHTALYWYRQSLGQGPEFLIYFQGTGAADDSGLPNDRFFAVRPEGSVSTLKIQRTERGDSAVYLCASSLGAGGTGELFFGEGSRLTVL.

This chain uses TRBV6-5 with TRBJ2-7; D is perhaps TRBD1 (6 bases). V dropped 7 bases and J dropped 2 bases, with 15 bases sitting between them. This CDR3 has 14 amino acids. Germline V gives CDR1 MNHEY, CDR2 SVGAGI. The CDR3 protein is CASKVGDTTYEQYF. CDR3 sequence (DNA): TGTGCCAGCAAGGTTGGGGACACCACCTACGAGCAGTACTTC.

The V and J genes are TRBV27 and TRBJ2-1; 9 nucleotides agree with TRBD2. There are 14 residues in the CDR3. The germline V gene encodes CDR1 MNHEY and CDR2 SMNVEV (reference sequence). The J segment lost 4 bases and the V segment lost 3 bases, leaving 1 base of the junction unmatched. CDR3 protein: CASSLSGGYNEQFF. DNA of the CDR3: TGTGCCAGCAGTTTGAGCGGGGGGTACAATGAGCAGTTCTTC.

Only one count was recorded for this clone. V and J are TRBV6-6 and TRBJ2-2; 7 nucleotides line up with TRBD2. V lost 6 bases and J lost 1; bases outside the gene matches: 8. The length of the CDR3 is 16 residues. In germline, CDR1 is MNHNY, CDR2 SVGAGI (reference sequence). CDR3 residues: CASSRPGGGNTGELFF. In DNA, the CDR3 is TGTGCCAGCAGCCGCCCGGGCGGGGGGAACACCGGGGAGCTGTTTTTT.

This clone was seen a handful of times. The CDR3 here is CSASVQHGEKLFF. CDR3 bases: TGCAGTGCTAGTGTACAGCATGGGGAAAAACTGTTTTTT. J is TRBJ1-4 and V is TRBV20-1; D gene uncertain. In germline, CDR1 is DFQATT, CDR2 SNEGSKA (reference sequence). Trimming took 3 bases from V and 8 from J, leaving 13 bases between them. The CDR3 is 13 amino acids.

The chain joins TRBV28 to TRBJ2-7; D is unresolved. Germline assignment: CDR1 MDHEN and CDR2 SYDVKM. Trimming cost V 5 bases and J 7 bases, with 15 bases left between them. The CDR3 contains 13 residues. The DNA of the CDR3 is TGTGCCAGCAGTCTAACCATCCAAATAGAGCAGTACTTC. It specifies CASSLTIQIEQYF.

The chain combines TRBV5-4 with TRBJ2-5, with a possible D match to TRBD2 (6 bases). CDR1 and CDR2 from the germline V gene are SGHNT and YYREEE (reference sequence). This CDR3 has 14 amino acids. Trimming cost V 2 bases and J 7 bases, with 15 bases left between them. The CDR3 sequence: CASSFAGLLRTQYF. CDR3 in DNA: TGTGCCAGCAGCTTTGCGGGACTCTTAAGGACCCAGTACTTC.

The V and J genes are TRBV27 and TRBJ2-7; TRBD2 matches at 7 bases. This CDR3 spans 13 amino acids. The germline gives CDR1 MNHEY, CDR2 SMNVEV (reference sequence). The ends lost 4 bases at V and 4 bases at J; junction bases unmatched: 4. The CDR3, as DNA: TGTGCCAGCAGTTCCAGCGGGGCGTACGAGCAGTACTTC. Residues: CASSSSGAYEQYF.